This TCR beta chain was retrieved from a study of cytotoxic CD8 clonotypes in ibrutinib-treated CLL. General study findings and limits: Against age-matched healthy donors, baseline clonality ran higher and tracked circulating CD8+ T-cell counts. Before falling back toward baseline at progression, clonality had risen at the time of ibrutinib response.

About 2 micrograms of genomic DNA (from cryopreserved PBMCs) were used for TCR beta libraries. TCRdb keeps only in-frame clones here, not all; method: immunoSEQ multiplex PCR. The sample consists of 300,000 or so clones, over 55% of them appearing once. Turning to this clone: Its target is not known.

The TCR was taken from a human donor with chronic lymphocytic leukemia. Sequenced here: PBMCs, sampled after 36 months of ibrutinib treatment.

The CDR3 is CASRQLPALSATNEKLFF. CDR3 in DNA: TGTGCCAGCAGGCAACTGCCGGCCCTATCAGCAACTAATGAAAAACTGTTTTTT. The V gene is TRBV27, the J gene TRBJ1-4; D unclear. Trimming shortened V by 6 bases and J by 0 bases, and 20 bases separated the two germline ends. Germline V CDR1 and CDR2: MNHEY, SMNVEV (reference sequence). There are 18 residues in the CDR3.